This T cell receptor (beta chain) was captured by sequencing in a study of T cells after yellow fever vaccination. Study context: Fractions of limited cellularity were prepared by means of SMART-Seq v4 Ultra Low Input. Findings and caveats of the study: Clones from primary vaccination mostly reappeared after the booster (around 96% CD4, approximately 91% CD8). Abundant clonotypes (contaminants from the bulk population) could be present in FACS-sorted repertoires. The CD4 and CD8 compartments had a small share of their clonotypes in common.

The sample holds many counts of this clonotype. Its antigen is not known. Germline values: CDR1 LNHNV, CDR2 YYDKDF (reference sequence). Trimming took 0 bases from V and 2 from J, leaving 23 bases between them. This CDR3 has 20 amino acids. TCRdb re-called the 5' RACE reads with MiXCR, one entry per CDR3 protein. This sample carries roughly 99,000 distinct CDR3 sequences, approximately 6.3% of them seen once, and the ten largest clones take 35% to 50%. This rearrangement joins TRBV15 to TRBJ2-4; possibly TRBD1 or TRBD2 for D (6 bases each). The source of this sequence is a man younger than 35 who received the YFV17D yellow fever vaccine. The sequenced sample was CD8+ T cells sorted from PBMCs, obtained 10 days after the yellow fever booster vaccination. This chain's CDR3 is CATSRETLVGGASPKNIQYF. The DNA of the CDR3 is TGTGCCACCAGCAGAGAAACATTAGTCGGGGGCGCGAGTCCCAAAAACATTCAGTACTTC. The full variable domain, completed using reference TRBV15 and TRBJ2-4, is DAMVIQNPRYQVTQFGKPVTLSCSQTLNHNVMYWYQQKSSQAPKLLFHYYDKDFNNEADTPDNFQSRRPNTSFCFLDIRSPGLGDTAMYLCATSRETLVGGASPKNIQYFGAGTRLSVL.